One and the same sample provided the 25 T cell receptor beta chains below, sequenced in a study of long-term antiretroviral therapy in people with HIV. The assay, immunoSEQ v3.0, was run at survey level. TCRdb keeps only in-frame clones here, not all; method: immunoSEQ multiplex PCR. The repertoire holds roughly 24,000 clones, 70% to 90% seen once, with 6.4% in the top ten. The sample here was unsorted PBMCs, taken 0.6 years after starting antiretroviral therapy. The receptors come from a man in his fifties or sixties with HIV.

This clone was recorded once. V and J are TRBV19 and TRBJ2-3; 8 bases fit TRBD2. The V and J ends lost 9 bases and 0 bases, in that order; junction bases with no gene match: 2. CDR3 length: 13 amino acids. Germline V gives CDR1 LNHDA, CDR2 SQIVND (reference sequence). The CDR3 sequence is CARQRESTDTQYF. The CDR3 DNA reads TGTGCCAGACAGCGGGAGAGCACAGATACGCAGTATTTT.

This sequence joins TRBV2 and TRBJ2-1; TRBD2 is a possible D gene (7 bases). The CDR3 is 15 residues long. The germline CDR1 and CDR2 sequences are SNHLY and FYNNEI. Trimming stripped 3 bases from V and 2 bases from J, with 11 bases between. The CDR3 protein is CASSERGGPYNEQFF. The CDR3, as DNA: TGTGCCAGCAGTGAGAGGGGGGGACCCTACAATGAGCAGTTCTTC.

V usage is TRBV2 and J usage is TRBJ2-2, with TRBD1 as a possible D gene (6 bases). This CDR3 comprises 16 residues. Germline values: CDR1 SNHLY, CDR2 FYNNEI. Trimming took 2 bases from V and 6 from J, leaving 16 bases between them. The CDR3 sequence: CASSEQVGASAGELFF. The CDR3 bases are TGTGCCAGCAGTGAACAGGTGGGGGCCTCGGCCGGGGAGCTGTTTTTT.

CDR3 protein: CASSLGTRDYEQFF. The CDR3 DNA is TGTGCCAGCAGCTTAGGGACTAGGGACTATGAGCAGTTCTTC. The chain links TRBV11-3 to TRBJ2-1; 7 bases fit TRBD2. The trim removed 1 base at V and 8 bases at J, leaving 5 bases unmatched. The CDR3 has 14 residues. CDR1 and CDR2 from the germline V gene are SGHNT and YENEEA.

The chain uses TRBV14 and TRBJ2-1; tentative D call: TRBD1 (6 bases). V was pared by 1 base and J by 2 bases, with 12 bases between. The CDR3 spans 16 residues. CDR1 is SGHDN, CDR2 FVKESK, per germline. In nucleotides, the CDR3 is TGTGCCAGCAGCCAAGGCCAGGGGATGGCCTACAATGAGCAGTTCTTC. Amino acid sequence: CASSQGQGMAYNEQFF. Full variable domain (missing parts from reference TRBV14 and TRBJ2-1): EAGVTQFPSHSVIEKGQTVTLRCDPISGHDNLYWYRRVMGKEIKFLLHFVKESKQDESGMPNNRFLAERTGGTYSTLKVQPAELEDSGVYFCASSQGQGMAYNEQFFGPGTRLTVL.

The chain joins TRBV27 to TRBJ1-5; 7 bases are a match to TRBD1. V shed 5 bases and J 0 bases; nucleotides not matched to a gene: 13. This CDR3 has 18 amino acids. The germline CDR1 and CDR2 sequences are MNHEY and SMNVEV (reference sequence). The CDR3, as DNA: TGTGCCAGCAGTCTTACATCCGGGACAGACTATAGCAATCAGCCCCAGCATTTT. As protein: CASSLTSGTDYSNQPQHF.

The rearrangement uses TRBV6-5 and TRBJ2-7; 13 positions match TRBD2. CDR1 and CDR2 (germline): MNHEY, SVGAGI. The CDR3 runs to 15 residues. With V trimmed by 6 bases and J by 5 bases, 7 bases remained unmatched. The CDR3 nucleotides read TGTGCCAGCAGACGTGGACTAGCGGGAGTGGACGAGCAGTACTTC. Translating gives CASRRGLAGVDEQYF.

V and J are TRBV19 and TRBJ2-6; D perhaps matches TRBD1 (5 bases). V was pared by 7 bases and J by 0 bases, with 16 bases between. This CDR3 has 17 residues. The germline V gene has CDR1 LNHDA and CDR2 SQIVND (reference sequence). CDR3 protein: CASKTLTAHSGANVLTF. The CDR3 DNA is TGTGCCAGTAAAACCCTGACAGCGCACTCTGGGGCCAACGTCCTGACTTTC.

The V gene is TRBV18, the J gene TRBJ2-1; 9 bases are a match to TRBD1. Germline trimming cut 4 bases from V and 7 bases from J; bases unmatched to any gene: 8. This CDR3 has 15 residues. In germline, CDR1 is KGHSH, CDR2 LQKENI. CDR3 protein: CASSRGTGLWNEQFF. CDR3 bases: TGTGCCAGCTCACGCGGGACAGGGCTGTGGAATGAGCAGTTCTTC. Based on the CDR3 plus reference TRBV18 and TRBJ2-1, the full variable domain is NAGVMQNPRHLVRRRGQEARLRCSPMKGHSHVYWYRQLPEEGLKFMVYLQKENIIDESGMPKERFSAEFPKEGPSILRIQQVVRGDSAAYFCASSRGTGLWNEQFFGPGTRLTVL.

This clone was counted a single time. The CDR3 is CASSRTGQPNTGELFF. Here the CDR3 DNA reads TGTGCCAGCAGCCGTACGGGACAGCCGAACACCGGGGAGCTGTTTTTT. This chain connects TRBV7-9 to TRBJ2-2; 7 bases align to TRBD1. V was pared by 5 bases and J by 0 bases, with 6 bases of the junction left unmatched. CDR3 length equals 16 residues. Germline CDR1 and CDR2: SEHNR and FQNEAQ (reference sequence).

The chain recombines TRBV30 with TRBJ2-1, with D unresolved. CDR3 length: 10 amino acids. The V gene's germline CDR1 is GTSNPN and CDR2 SVGIG (reference sequence). Between the trimmed V and J ends, which lost 0 bases and 10 bases, there was a span of 4 bases. For the CDR3, the DNA is TGTGCCTGGAGTGTAGGGGAGCAGTTCTTC. It yields the protein CAWSVGEQFF.

This sequence joins TRBV6-5 and TRBJ2-1, with 11 bases identical to TRBD2. CDR3 length: 13 amino acids. Germline CDR1 reads MNHEY; CDR2 reads SVGAGI. Trimming removed 8 bases from V and 9 bases from J; junction bases left unmatched: 6. DNA of the CDR3: TGTGCCAGCTATAGCGGGGGGGCCCCTGAGCAGTTCTTC. This encodes CASYSGGAPEQFF.

The chain has TRBV6-5 and TRBJ2-1; 9 nucleotides match TRBD2. The ends lost 0 bases at V and 0 bases at J; junction bases unmatched: 0. CDR1 is MNHEY, CDR2 SVGAGI, per germline. The CDR3 consists of 16 residues. CDR3 sequence: CASSYSSGGSYNEQFF. For the CDR3, the DNA is TGTGCCAGCAGTTACTCTAGCGGGGGCTCCTACAATGAGCAGTTCTTC.

V is TRBV2 and J is TRBJ2-5; 7 nucleotides align to TRBD2. The V and J ends lost 3 bases and 11 bases, in that order; junction bases with no gene match: 9. The germline V gene encodes CDR1 SNHLY and CDR2 FYNNEI. The CDR3 runs to 13 residues. For the CDR3, the DNA is TGTGCCAGCAGTGATTCGGGGGGTCTGGAGCAGTACTTC. It yields the protein CASSDSGGLEQYF.

The rearrangement uses TRBV19 and TRBJ1-2, with D possibly being TRBD1 (6 bases). In germline, CDR1 is LNHDA, CDR2 SQIVND (reference sequence). Trimming took 1 base from V and 0 from J, leaving 15 bases between them. The CDR3 is 17 amino acids. The CDR3 DNA reads as TGTGCCAGTAGTATAGCGGTCGCGGGGGGCGCTAACTATGGCTACACCTTC. It encodes CASSIAVAGGANYGYTF. The whole variable domain, filled in from reference TRBV19 and TRBJ1-2, reads DGGITQSPKYLFRKEGQNVTLSCEQNLNHDAMYWYRQDPGQGLRLIYYSQIVNDFQKGDIAEGYSVSREKKESFPLTVTSAQKNPTAFYLCASSIAVAGGANYGYTFGSGTRLTVV.

CDR3 region: CASSETRTREKLFF. Written as DNA, the CDR3 is TGTGCCAGCAGTGAGACGAGGACAAGGGAAAAACTGTTTTTT. This chain joins TRBV25-1 and TRBJ1-4, with a tentative D call TRBD1 (5 bases). The V and J ends lost 3 bases and 8 bases respectively, with 13 bases between them. This CDR3 comprises 14 residues. Per germline, CDR1 MGHDK and CDR2 SYGVNS.

The V gene is TRBV7-3, the J gene TRBJ1-1; no clear D. V was pared by 3 bases and J by 0 bases, with 5 bases between. CDR1 and CDR2 from the germline V gene are SGHTA and FQGTGA. The CDR3 sequence is 13 residues long. The CDR3: CASSFAMNTEAFF. Written as DNA, the CDR3 is TGTGCCAGCAGCTTTGCAATGAACACTGAAGCTTTCTTT. Combining the CDR3 with reference TRBV7-3 and TRBJ1-1 gives the whole variable domain GAGVSQTPSNKVTEKGKYVELRCDPISGHTALYWYRQSLGQGPEFLIYFQGTGAADDSGLPNDRFFAVRPEGSVSTLKIQRTERGDSAVYLCASSFAMNTEAFFGQGTRLTVV.

The rearrangement joins TRBV30 to TRBJ2-3; 8 bases are a match to TRBD2. Looked up from germline, CDR1 is GTSNPN and CDR2 is SVGIG (reference sequence). The CDR3 is 17 residues long. J was trimmed by 0 bases and V by 2 bases; bases with no gene match: 10. As DNA, the CDR3 is TGTGCCTGGAGTCTGACTCGACTAGCGACTAGCACAGATACGCAGTATTTT. Translation: CAWSLTRLATSTDTQYF.

This clone occurred a few times. The rearrangement links TRBV5-1 to TRBJ1-2; perhaps TRBD1 as D (5 bases). There are 14 residues in the CDR3. The ends were cut back, 4 bases at V and 4 bases at J, with 14 bases in the middle. The germline V gene encodes CDR1 SGHRS and CDR2 YFSETQ. CDR3 nucleotide sequence: TGCGCCAGCAGCCAAGACAGCCCTGGCTATGGCTACACCTTC. It translates to CASSQDSPGYGYTF.

The chain carries TRBV11-2 and TRBJ2-7, with no clear D. V lost 2 bases to trimming and J lost 11 bases, with 13 bases between them. The germline CDR1 and CDR2 sequences are SGHAT and FQNNGV. This CDR3 is built from 12 residues. CDR3 sequence (DNA): TGTGCCAGCAGCTTAAATACAGAACAAGAGTACTTC. It yields the protein CASSLNTEQEYF.

The chain employs TRBV5-6 and TRBJ1-2; D is uncertain. CDR1 SGHDT and CDR2 YYEEEE come from the germline V gene. With 4 bases removed from V and 4 bases from J, the gap between germline ends came to 11 bases. CDR3 length equals 13 residues. CDR3 coding DNA: TGTGCCAGCAGCCCAGGCCTCACCTATGGCTACACCTTC. The encoded protein is CASSPGLTYGYTF.

The chain combines TRBV5-6 with TRBJ2-1; TRBD2 agrees at 7 bases. The CDR3 contains 12 residues. Germline V gene data show CDR1 as SGHDT and CDR2 as YYEEEE. The trim removed 1 base at V and 9 bases at J, leaving 1 base unmatched. The CDR3 region is CASSLWGGEQFF. For the CDR3, the DNA is TGTGCCAGCAGCTTGTGGGGGGGTGAGCAGTTCTTC. The entire variable domain, with the rest obtained from reference TRBV5-6 and TRBJ2-1, is as follows: DAGVTQSPTHLIKTRGQQVTLRCSPKSGHDTVSWYQQALGQGPQFIFQYYEEEERQRGNFPDRFSGHQFPNYSSELNVNALLLGDSALYLCASSLWGGEQFFGPGTRLTVL.

The chain's CDR3 is CASSWTVANEQFF. CDR3 coding DNA: TGTGCCAGCAGCTGGACAGTTGCTAATGAGCAGTTCTTC. J is TRBJ2-1 and V is TRBV5-5; TRBD1 might be the D (6 bases). The length of the CDR3 is 13 residues. Germline V CDR1 and CDR2: SGHKS, YYEKEE (reference sequence). Trimming stripped 3 bases from V and 7 bases from J, with 11 bases between.

The chain couples TRBV29-1 to TRBJ2-7; TRBD1 agrees at 9 bases. Germline lookup yields CDR1 SQVTM and CDR2 ANQGSEA. J was trimmed by 4 bases and V by 7 bases; bases with no gene match: 14. The CDR3 spans 15 residues. In DNA, the CDR3 is TGCAGCGCCGATTTCGCCGGGACAGGGAAATACGAGCAGTACTTC. As protein: CSADFAGTGKYEQYF.

In its sample, this clone was seen once. The V gene is TRBV15, the J gene TRBJ2-1; D is unclear. V was shortened by 2 bases and J by 10 bases, with 18 bases between the two germline ends. The CDR3 spans 15 residues. Germline CDR1 is LNHNV and CDR2 is YYDKDF (reference sequence). In DNA, the CDR3 is TGTGCCACCAGCAGAAACCGGGTCTCCCGTGGCGAGCAGTTCTTC. It is translated as CATSRNRVSRGEQFF.